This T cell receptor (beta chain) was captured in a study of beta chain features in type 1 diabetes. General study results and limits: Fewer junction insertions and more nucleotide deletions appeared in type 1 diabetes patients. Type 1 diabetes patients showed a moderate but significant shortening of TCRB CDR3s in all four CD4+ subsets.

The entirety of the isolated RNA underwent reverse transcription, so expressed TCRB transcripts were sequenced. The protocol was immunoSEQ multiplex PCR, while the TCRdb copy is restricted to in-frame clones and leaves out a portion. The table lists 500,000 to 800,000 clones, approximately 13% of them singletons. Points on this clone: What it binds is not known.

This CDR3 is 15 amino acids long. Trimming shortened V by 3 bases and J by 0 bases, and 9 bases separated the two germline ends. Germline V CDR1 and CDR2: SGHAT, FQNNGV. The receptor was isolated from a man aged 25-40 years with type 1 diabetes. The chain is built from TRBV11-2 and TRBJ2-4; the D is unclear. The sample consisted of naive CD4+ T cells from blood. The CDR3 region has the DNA TGTGCCAGCAGCTTTTCGCTGGGAGCCAAAAACATTCAGTACTTC. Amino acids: CASSFSLGAKNIQYF.